This passage covers 25 T cell receptor beta chains from one sample sequenced in a study of cytomegalovirus exposure and HLA in healthy donors. Primers included in the PCR were 60 Vbeta and 13 Jbeta primers. TCRdb's copy holds only in-frame clones and misses some; the assay was immunoSEQ multiplex PCR. The sample shows about 120,000 clones, approximately 80% of them seen only once. The material sequenced was PBMCs. The origin of the receptors is a man aged 18 to 35 in good health and CMV-seropositive.

This clone was picked up a small number of times. The V and J genes are TRBV2 and TRBJ2-2; TRBD1 is a possible D gene (7 bases). The V end lost 8 bases, the J end lost 7 bases, and 17 bases lay between the germline ends. The CDR3 loop spans 14 amino acids. Per germline, CDR1 SNHLY and CDR2 FYNNEI. The CDR3 DNA follows: TGTGCCAGCGGGGGCCAGGGGGGAAGCGGGGAGCTGTTTTTT. This translates into CASGGQGGSGELFF.

With respect to this clone: A junction end diverges from the germline sequence, so it may reflect a read error. The J gene is TRBJ1-1, the V gene TRBV7-7; 8 bases fit TRBD1. CDR1 is SSHAT, CDR2 FNYEAQ, per germline (reference sequence). The CDR3 sequence is 16 residues long. CDR3 nucleotide sequence: TGTGCTAGCAGCTCATACCCACAGGGGGTGGACACTGAAGCTTTCTTT. As protein: CASSSYPQGVDTEAFF.

The chain combines TRBV27 with TRBJ2-1, with 7 bases aligning to TRBD2. J lost 3 bases, V lost 2 bases, and 4 bases had no gene match. This CDR3 has 15 amino acids. The V gene's germline CDR1 is MNHEY and CDR2 SMNVEV (reference sequence). The CDR3 DNA reads TGTGCCAGCAGTTTAACCGGGGGGTTCTACAATGAGCAGTTCTTC. It is translated as CASSLTGGFYNEQFF.

The genes are TRBV6-5 and TRBJ2-7; D possibly matches TRBD1 or TRBD2 (5 bases each). Trimming shortened V by 6 bases and J by 1 base, and 10 bases separated the two germline ends. This CDR3 contains 13 residues. Germline V CDR1 and CDR2: MNHEY, SVGAGI. CDR3 region: CASSYGASYEQYF. The CDR3 nucleotides read TGTGCCAGCAGCTACGGGGCTTCCTACGAGCAGTACTTC.

V is TRBV11-1 and J is TRBJ1-1; D is perhaps TRBD1 (5 bases). Trimming removed 6 bases at V and 5 bases at J, with 13 bases between. The CDR3 has 13 residues. Germline V gene data show CDR1 as SGHAT and CDR2 as FQDESV (reference sequence). The CDR3 loop reads CASSQQDLTEAFF. In DNA, the CDR3 is TGTGCCAGCAGTCAACAGGATCTTACTGAAGCTTTCTTT. The full variable domain, rest sourced from reference TRBV11-1 and TRBJ1-1, is EAEVAQSPRYKITEKSQAVAFWCDPISGHATLYWYRQILGQGPELLVQFQDESVVDDSQLPKDRFSAERLKGVDSTLKIQPAELGDSAMYLCASSQQDLTEAFFGQGTRLTVV.

The gene calls are TRBV4-1 and TRBJ2-7; 7 nucleotides align to TRBD1. Per germline, CDR1 MGHRA and CDR2 YSYEKL. V was clipped by 4 bases and J by 2 bases; unmatched bases: 8. This CDR3 is 15 amino acids long. The CDR3 region is CASSLRGQGAYEQYF. CDR3 sequence (DNA): TGCGCCAGCAGCCTCAGAGGTCAGGGGGCCTACGAGCAGTACTTC.

V gene TRBV6-1 combines with J gene TRBJ1-3, with unresolved D. The CDR3 runs to 14 residues. Germline-derived CDR1 and CDR2 are MNHNS and SASEGT. Trimming pared 3 bases from V and 1 base from J, leaving 7 bases between. For the CDR3, the DNA is TGTGCCAGCAGTGAGGTAGAATCTGGAAACACCATATATTTT. Its protein is CASSEVESGNTIYF.

This clone was seen a few times. The chain couples TRBV6-5 to TRBJ2-7, with TRBD1 as a possible D gene (5 bases). The V gene's germline CDR1 is MNHEY and CDR2 SVGAGI. There are 12 residues in the CDR3. The V and J ends lost 8 bases and 1 base respectively, with 9 bases between them. CDR3 sequence reads: CASGTGSYEQYF. In nucleotides, the CDR3 is TGTGCCAGCGGAACAGGTTCCTACGAGCAGTACTTC.

This clone has only one observation. The junction departs from the called germline gene at one end, perhaps through a read error. The chain couples TRBV14 to TRBJ2-6, with D tentatively TRBD1 (5 bases). Germline assignment: CDR1 SGHDN and CDR2 FVKESK. This CDR3 has 14 residues. Here the CDR3 reads CASSQLAGANGLTF. CDR3 bases: TGTGCCAGCAGCCAACTTGCTGGGGCCAACGGCCTGACTTTC.

The chain uses TRBV9 and TRBJ2-5, with 11 bases that match TRBD2. There are 18 residues in the CDR3. The trim removed 3 bases at V and 1 base at J, leaving 11 bases unmatched. CDR1 and CDR2 (germline): SGDLS, YYNGEE. Here the CDR3 DNA reads TGTGCCAGCAGCGCAGAGGGAGGGACTAGCGGATTCCAAGAGACCCAGTACTTC. It codes for CASSAEGGTSGFQETQYF.

The J gene is TRBJ2-1, the V gene TRBV11-2, with a tentative D call TRBD2 (7 bases). CDR1 and CDR2 from the germline V gene are SGHAT and FQNNGV. V was cut by 4 bases and J by 0 bases, with 16 bases left in between. The CDR3 is 17 amino acids. CDR3 amino acids: CASSYLQGGSSYNEQFF. As DNA, the CDR3 is TGTGCCAGCAGCTACCTACAGGGAGGGAGCTCCTACAATGAGCAGTTCTTC.

V is TRBV5-4 and J is TRBJ2-3, with unresolved D. Germline loops: CDR1 SGHNT, CDR2 YYREEE (reference sequence). This CDR3 comprises 15 residues. Trimming stripped 1 base from V and 0 bases from J, with 9 bases between. The CDR3 here is CASSLNRPSTDTQYF. The DNA of the CDR3 is TGTGCCAGCAGCTTGAACAGACCTAGCACAGATACGCAGTATTTT.

The rearrangement uses TRBV9 and TRBJ1-1; D is perhaps TRBD1 (5 bases). The CDR3 extends over 16 amino acids. V gave up 0 bases and J gave up 10 bases, with 22 bases separating them. The germline V gene encodes CDR1 SGDLS and CDR2 YYNGEE. CDR3 region: CASSVAPAGVEGVAFF. The CDR3 region has the DNA TGTGCCAGCAGCGTAGCCCCCGCGGGGGTAGAAGGTGTAGCTTTCTTT.

The V gene is TRBV7-8, the J gene TRBJ2-5; no clear D. This CDR3 comprises 13 residues. Germline CDR1 reads SGHVS; CDR2 reads FQNEAQ. Trimming pared 2 bases from V and 3 bases from J, leaving 7 bases between. The CDR3, as DNA: TGTGCCAGCAGCTTACTAGTGAAAGAGACCCAGTACTTC. This translates into CASSLLVKETQYF.

The rearrangement links TRBV6-5 to TRBJ1-1; TRBD1 matches 10 bases. With V trimmed by 8 bases and J by 4 bases, 10 bases remained unmatched. Germline V lookup: CDR1 MNHEY, CDR2 SVGAGI. The CDR3 loop spans 15 amino acids. In DNA form, the CDR3 reads TGTGCCAGCCGCTTGACAGGGGGCCCGACCACTGAAGCTTTCTTT. Its protein product is CASRLTGGPTTEAFF.

Here the CDR3 reads CASSVDDWTGSSYGYTF. CDR3 DNA sequence: TGTGCCAGCAGCGTAGACGACTGGACAGGATCGTCCTATGGCTACACCTTC. V and J are TRBV9 and TRBJ1-2; TRBD1 aligns across 7 bases. Germline CDR1 is SGDLS and CDR2 is YYNGEE. V lost 0 bases, J lost 4 bases, and 12 bases stayed unmatched. The CDR3 covers 17 residues.

This clone was counted once. This chain connects TRBV7-8 to TRBJ1-5; 11 bases are shared with TRBD1. The CDR3 totals 15 residues. Germline CDR1 is SGHVS and CDR2 is FQNEAQ. The V gene end was trimmed by 6 bases and the J gene end by 6 bases; junction bases not matched to a gene: 7. CDR3 amino acids: CASREGQGAGQPQHF. The CDR3 DNA reads as TGTGCCAGCAGAGAAGGACAGGGGGCAGGTCAGCCCCAGCATTTT.

The chain has TRBV29-1 and TRBJ1-4; the D gene is possibly TRBD1 (5 bases). V lost 5 bases to trimming and J lost 2 bases, with 9 bases between them. This CDR3 spans 13 amino acids. The germline V gene encodes CDR1 SQVTM and CDR2 ANQGSEA. The CDR3 nucleotides are TGCAGCGTTAGGGGTTCCACTAATGAAAAACTGTTTTTT. Translating it yields CSVRGSTNEKLFF.

The chain combines TRBV29-1 with TRBJ2-1, with D possibly being TRBD2 (6 bases). Germline assignment: CDR1 SQVTM and CDR2 ANQGSEA. Trimming shortened V by 7 bases and J by 3 bases, and 13 bases separated the two germline ends. This CDR3 comprises 13 residues. CDR3 nucleotide sequence: TGCAGCGCTGGGAGGACTGGCTACAATGAGCAGTTCTTC. This sequence encodes CSAGRTGYNEQFF.

The chain recombines TRBV10-3 with TRBJ2-1; 7 bases match TRBD2. CDR3 size: 16 residues. The germline gives CDR1 ENHRY, CDR2 SYGVKD. Trimming took 3 bases from V and 0 from J; bases not matched to a gene: 5. CDR3: CAISDLAGSSYNEQFF. CDR3 DNA: TGTGCCATCAGTGACTTAGCGGGCAGCTCCTACAATGAGCAGTTCTTC.

This clone is a singleton in its sample. The rearrangement joins TRBV7-9 to TRBJ1-4; the D gene is possibly TRBD1 (5 bases). This CDR3 contains 14 residues. Germline V gene data show CDR1 as SEHNR and CDR2 as FQNEAQ (reference sequence). Trimming removed 4 bases at V and 11 bases at J, with 17 bases between. CDR3 coding DNA: TGTGCCAGCAGCTATACTCCCGACAGACAGAAACTGTTTTTT. It encodes CASSYTPDRQKLFF.

This chain connects TRBV28 to TRBJ2-3; 10 nucleotides agree with TRBD2. Unmatched junction bases numbered 9, after V lost 5 bases and J lost 1 base. CDR3 length: 17 amino acids. Germline V gene lookup returns CDR1 MDHEN and CDR2 SYDVKM. CDR3 protein: CASSLAGAPAGTDTQYF. The CDR3 coding sequence is TGTGCCAGCAGTCTAGCGGGGGCCCCGGCGGGCACAGATACGCAGTATTTT.

V and J are TRBV30 and TRBJ2-1, with TRBD2 as a possible D gene (5 bases). CDR3 length: 16 residues. CDR1 is GTSNPN and CDR2 is SVGIG in the germline V gene (reference sequence). Trimming stripped 2 bases from V and 1 base from J, with 15 bases between. CDR3 nucleotide sequence: TGTGCCTGGAGTTTGGCGGCTAGCAGGTCCTACAATGAGCAGTTCTTC. Translation gives CAWSLAASRSYNEQFF.

The chain combines TRBV18 with TRBJ2-2; D possibly corresponds to TRBD1 (7 bases). Trimming stripped 0 bases from V and 7 bases from J, with 15 bases between. The CDR3 loop spans 16 amino acids. Germline CDR1 KGHSH, CDR2 LQKENI. The DNA for the CDR3 is TGTGCCAGCTCACCACCGAACAGGGGAGGAATCGGGGAGCTGTTTTTT. Translating gives CASSPPNRGGIGELFF.

V is TRBV7-9 and J is TRBJ2-1; 8 nucleotides match TRBD2. Germline V CDR1 and CDR2: SEHNR, FQNEAQ (reference sequence). The CDR3 runs 17 residues. After removal of 3 bases from V and 0 bases from J, the junction contained 7 bases not matched to a gene. The CDR3 reads CASSFRLARGSYNEQFF. CDR3 in DNA: TGTGCCAGCAGCTTTCGACTAGCGAGAGGCTCCTACAATGAGCAGTTCTTC.